What follows describes a single TCR beta chain. Its target is not known. V shed 0 bases and J shed 8 bases, with 13 bases lying between them. This CDR3 is built from 15 residues. CDR1 LGHNA and CDR2 YSLEER come from the germline V gene. The entry originates in a study of blood T cells in healthy people across ages. A second PCR of roughly 7 to 11 cycles used a sample-barcoded 5' primer and a J-beta primer mix. MiXCR, run by TCRdb on the 5' RACE reads, gives a single entry per CDR3 protein. The data hold approximately 830,000 distinct CDR3 sequences, with less than 80% observed a single time. Study-wide findings and caveats: Estimated diversity, derived from one million T cells, was regarded as an underestimate. The study lacked donor CMV status, which possibly confounded expanded clonotype changes.

Material for sequencing was blood. The TCR comes from a man aged 25 to 45 in good health. The chain carries TRBV4-3 and TRBJ1-4, with a possible D match to TRBD1 (5 bases). The CDR3 loop reads CASSQDRGTGEKLFF. The CDR3 DNA reads as TGCGCCAGCAGCCAAGATCGTGGGACGGGGGAAAAACTGTTTTTT.